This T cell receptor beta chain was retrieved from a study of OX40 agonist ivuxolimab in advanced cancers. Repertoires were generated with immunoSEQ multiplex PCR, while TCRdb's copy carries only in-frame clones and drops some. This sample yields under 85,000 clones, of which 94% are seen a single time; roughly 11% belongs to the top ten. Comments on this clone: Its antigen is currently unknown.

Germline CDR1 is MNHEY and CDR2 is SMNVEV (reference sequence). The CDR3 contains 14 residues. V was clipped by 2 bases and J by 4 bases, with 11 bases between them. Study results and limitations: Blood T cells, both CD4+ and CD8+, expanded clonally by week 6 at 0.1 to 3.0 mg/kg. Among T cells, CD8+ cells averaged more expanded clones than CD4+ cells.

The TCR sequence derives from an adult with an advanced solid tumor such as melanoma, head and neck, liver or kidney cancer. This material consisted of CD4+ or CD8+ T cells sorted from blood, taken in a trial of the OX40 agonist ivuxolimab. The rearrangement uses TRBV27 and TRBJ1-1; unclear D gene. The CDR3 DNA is TGTGCCAGCAGTTTAGTGTGGGGTAGCACTGAAGCTTTCTTT. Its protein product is CASSLVWGSTEAFF.